Listed here are 16 T cell receptor beta chains from one sample, sequenced in a study of blood T cell repertoires in COVID-19. Profiled with immunoSEQ multiplex PCR; TCRdb holds only in-frame clones, not every one. The table shows more than 200,000 clones, with around 87% occurring only once. Sequencing was performed on peripheral blood. The receptors derive from a woman aged 55-69 years with COVID-19, enrolled during active disease.

A few counts support this clone. CDR3 sequence (DNA): TGCGCCAGCAGCATGGTGTCCGGACAGGCGGGTGAAAAACTGTTTTTT. It specifies CASSMVSGQAGEKLFF. V is TRBV5-1 and J is TRBJ1-4, with TRBD1 identical over 7 bases. V lost 4 bases to trimming and J lost 7 bases; unmatched junction nucleotides: 13. Germline assignment: CDR1 SGHRS and CDR2 YFSETQ. CDR3 length equals 16 residues.

The gene calls are TRBV7-2 and TRBJ1-5, with a possible D match to TRBD1 (6 bases). The CDR3 sequence is 15 residues long. V was cut by 5 bases and J by 2 bases, with 13 bases left in between. Germline CDR1 SGHTA, CDR2 FQGNSA. Here the CDR3 reads CASSQPGVGNQPQHF. CDR3 DNA: TGTGCCAGCAGCCAACCAGGGGTGGGCAATCAGCCCCAGCATTTT.

Of note for this clone: Other nucleotide sequences from this sample produce the same CDR3. V gene TRBV9 combines with J gene TRBJ2-5, with a weak D call TRBD1 (6 bases). Germline V gene data show CDR1 as SGDLS and CDR2 as YYNGEE. V lost 4 bases to trimming and J lost 2 bases, with 12 bases between them. The CDR3 runs 14 residues. DNA of the CDR3: TGTGCCAGCAGCCCGTCCGGACAGCAAGAGACCCAGTACTTC. It encodes CASSPSGQQETQYF.

The chain has TRBV24-1 and TRBJ2-3, with TRBD2 matching over 14 bases. CDR1 KGHDR and CDR2 SFDVKD come from the germline V gene. The CDR3 is made up of 15 amino acids. Trimming at V came to 7 bases and at J to 4 bases, leaving 3 bases not matched to a gene. CDR3 amino acids: CATRTSGRASDTQYF. The CDR3 nucleotides are TGTGCCACCAGGACTAGCGGGAGGGCATCAGATACGCAGTATTTT.

The chain employs TRBV18 and TRBJ2-1; D possibly corresponds to TRBD1 (5 bases). V was trimmed by 5 bases and J by 0 bases, leaving 14 bases between them. Germline values: CDR1 KGHSH, CDR2 LQKENI. The CDR3 totals 16 residues. In DNA, the CDR3 is TGTGCCAGCTCAACGAATAGGGGTAGCTCCTACAATGAGCAGTTCTTC. Translated: CASSTNRGSSYNEQFF.

This chain uses TRBV19 with TRBJ1-2; D is undetermined. CDR3 length: 12 residues. The germline V and J ends were trimmed by 6 bases and 6 bases, with 11 bases remaining between them. Germline values: CDR1 LNHDA, CDR2 SQIVND (reference sequence). The CDR3 here is CASRGPDNGYTF. In DNA, the CDR3 is TGTGCCAGTAGAGGCCCTGACAATGGCTACACCTTC.

The rearrangement uses TRBV7-8 and TRBJ2-5; 8 bases map to TRBD2. The CDR3 totals 15 residues. Losses at the gene ends were 7 bases for V and 2 bases for J; bases not matched to a gene: 9. CDR1 is SGHVS and CDR2 is FQNEAQ in the germline V gene. CDR3 sequence: CASTFGGGEQETQYF. In DNA form, the CDR3 reads TGTGCCAGCACCTTCGGGGGGGGAGAACAAGAGACCCAGTACTTC.

The rearrangement links TRBV6-6 to TRBJ2-7; no reliable D call. The germline CDR1 and CDR2 sequences are MNHNY and SVGAGI (reference sequence). The CDR3 totals 14 residues. The V end lost 3 bases, the J end lost 0 bases, and 9 bases lay between the germline ends. Written as DNA, the CDR3 is TGTGCCAGCAGTTATAACGTAGTCTCCTACGAGCAGTACTTC. It codes for CASSYNVVSYEQYF.

This clone has just a few counts. This chain links TRBV5-1 with TRBJ1-1; the match to TRBD1 covers 7 bases. Germline values: CDR1 SGHRS, CDR2 YFSETQ. This CDR3 spans 15 amino acids. With 4 bases clipped from V and 1 base from J, the junction kept 7 bases outside the gene matches. The CDR3 region is CASSPLTGSNTEAFF. The DNA for the CDR3 is TGCGCCAGCAGCCCCTTGACAGGGTCGAACACTGAAGCTTTCTTT.

The J gene is TRBJ1-2, the V gene TRBV30, with 8 bases that match TRBD1. Looked up from germline, CDR1 is GTSNPN and CDR2 is SVGIG (reference sequence). The CDR3 spans 12 residues. V trimming: 5 bases; J trimming: 7 bases; junction bases outside the gene matches: 6. The CDR3 region is CAWARGRGGYTF. The CDR3 DNA follows: TGTGCCTGGGCCAGGGGGCGGGGTGGCTACACCTTC.

Concerning this clone: Other nucleotide sequences in the sample specify the same CDR3. The V and J genes are TRBV10-2 and TRBJ1-5, with unresolved D. Trimming shortened V by 3 bases and J by 2 bases, and 5 bases separated the two germline ends. This CDR3 region has 13 residues. CDR1 WSHSY and CDR2 SAAADI come from the germline V gene. The CDR3: CASSESGNQPQHF. The CDR3 DNA follows: TGCGCCAGCAGTGAATCGGGCAATCAGCCCCAGCATTTT.

This chain connects TRBV5-1 to TRBJ1-2, with TRBD1 as a possible D gene (6 bases). Trimming pared 2 bases from V and 1 base from J, leaving 21 bases between. The germline CDR1 and CDR2 sequences are SGHRS and YFSETQ. This CDR3 has 18 amino acids. For the CDR3, the DNA is TGCGCCAGCAGCTTACGGGGGGCCACAACTTATAGTAACTATGGCTACACCTTC. This sequence encodes CASSLRGATTYSNYGYTF.

This clone showed up just once. The CDR3: CASKTSGMGLGETQYF. The CDR3 DNA follows: TGTGCCAGCAAGACTAGCGGGATGGGGCTTGGAGAGACCCAGTACTTC. The chain employs TRBV28 and TRBJ2-5, with 11 bases matching TRBD2. The CDR3 extends over 16 amino acids. The V gene end was trimmed by 7 bases and the J gene end by 4 bases; junction bases not matched to a gene: 11. CDR1 and CDR2 from the germline V gene are MDHEN and SYDVKM.

V is TRBV28 and J is TRBJ2-4; 11 positions match TRBD1. With V trimmed by 7 bases and J by 1 base, 12 bases remained unmatched. The CDR3 loop spans 18 amino acids. Germline V gene data show CDR1 as MDHEN and CDR2 as SYDVKM. CDR3 nucleotides: TGTGCCAGCACCGGGACAGGGGGTCGCCGGGGGGCCAAAAACATTCAGTACTTC. This gives the protein CASTGTGGRRGAKNIQYF.

The genes are TRBV11-2 and TRBJ1-5; possibly TRBD1 for D (5 bases). The length of the CDR3 is 14 residues. V gave up 6 bases and J gave up 2 bases, with 11 bases separating them. Germline CDR1 SGHAT, CDR2 FQNNGV. CDR3 sequence (DNA): TGTGCCAGCAGTGAAGCGGGGCGCAATCAGCCCCAGCATTTT. This codes for CASSEAGRNQPQHF.

This clone was counted ten times or more. This sequence joins TRBV7-2 and TRBJ2-7, with a tentative D call TRBD2 (6 bases). The CDR3 is made up of 14 amino acids. V lost 6 bases to trimming and J lost 2 bases, with 14 bases between them. CDR1 is SGHTA and CDR2 is FQGNSA in the germline V gene. CDR3 coding DNA: TGTGCCAGCAGGGATGGGAGGAGCCCCTACGAGCAGTACTTC. It specifies CASRDGRSPYEQYF.